This record covers a single T cell receptor beta chain. The data derive from a study of T cell changes during pregnancy in multiple sclerosis. Here immunoSEQ multiplex PCR was the method, and the copy in TCRdb shows in-frame clones only, minus some. The sample holds almost 35,000 clones, 90% seen once. V dropped 5 bases and J dropped 0 bases, with 19 bases sitting between them. Looked up from germline, CDR1 is SEHNR and CDR2 is FQNEAQ (reference sequence). The CDR3 covers 17 residues. The sequence came from a female donor with multiple sclerosis, enrolled in a pregnancy study. Sequenced material: CD8+ T cells from peripheral blood mononuclear cells, taken after pregnancy. The chain couples TRBV7-9 to TRBJ1-1, with D perhaps TRBD1 (5 bases). CDR3 sequence reads: CASSPYGGGLMNTEAFF. CDR3 coding DNA: TGTGCCAGCAGCCCCTACGGGGGTGGCCTGATGAACACTGAAGCTTTCTTT.